This TCR beta chain was retrieved from a study of cytomegalovirus exposure and HLA in healthy donors. Study-level findings and limits: In an earlier analysis, about 87% or about 30%: the productive usage of most TCR beta V segments. What was likely a sequencing artifact was a cluster of highly shared sequence variants.

A multiplex PCR was run with 60 Vbeta primers and 13 Jbeta primers. Clones were read by immunoSEQ multiplex PCR, and TCRdb kept only the in-frame ones, dropping some. The data hold about 100,000 clones, with about 80% observed a single time. Points on this clone: Its antigen is not identified.

The germline V gene has CDR1 SGHRS and CDR2 YFSETQ. The CDR3 spans 15 residues. Trimming stripped 4 bases from V and 0 bases from J, with 12 bases between. V and J are TRBV5-1 and TRBJ2-3; D possibly corresponds to TRBD1 (5 bases). Sequenced material: PBMCs. This sequence was found in a young man in good health and CMV-seropositive. As DNA, the CDR3 is TGCGCCAGCAGCGGACACCTTGCTAGCACAGATACGCAGTATTTT. Its translation is CASSGHLASTDTQYF.